This entry lists 9 T cell receptor beta chains sequenced from one sample in a study of shared T cell receptors in the human thymus. TCRdb's copy holds only in-frame clones and misses some; the assay was immunoSEQ multiplex PCR. The sample consists of some 760,000 clones, 70% to 90% of them appearing once. These data are also associated with another study on human thymus T cells.

Sequencing was done on a sample of thymocytes. These receptors originate from a girl younger than two with a congenital heart defect.

V is TRBV27 and J is TRBJ2-1; no firm D call. Trimming removed 5 bases at V and 7 bases at J, with 12 bases between. Germline CDR1 and CDR2: MNHEY and SMNVEV (reference sequence). The CDR3 is 13 amino acids. The CDR3, as DNA: TGTGCCAGCAGTCCCCTCGAGAAGAATGAGCAGTTCTTC. Protein sequence: CASSPLEKNEQFF.

J is TRBJ1-3 and V is TRBV4-1; 8 nucleotides match TRBD1. The CDR3 extends over 17 amino acids. V shed 4 bases, J shed 9 bases, and the junction held 17 bases outside the gene matches. Per the germline V gene, CDR1 is MGHRA and CDR2 is YSYEKL. CDR3 loop: CASSLFGDRGNAGTIYF. Written as DNA, the CDR3 is TGCGCCAGCAGCCTCTTTGGCGACAGGGGAAACGCGGGCACCATATATTTT.

In DNA form, the CDR3 reads TGTGCCAGCAGTGATTCTAGCTCCTACGAGCAGTACTTC. Amino acids: CASSDSSSYEQYF. The rearrangement uses TRBV2 and TRBJ2-7; no clear D. Germline assignment: CDR1 SNHLY and CDR2 FYNNEI. This CDR3 contains 13 residues. Trimming shortened V by 3 bases and J by 0 bases, and 6 bases separated the two germline ends.

This chain connects TRBV25-1 to TRBJ1-1, with D possibly being TRBD1 (6 bases). The CDR3 runs 12 residues. CDR1 and CDR2 from the germline V gene are MGHDK and SYGVNS. Trimming removed 5 bases from V and 8 bases from J, with 12 bases in between. The CDR3, as DNA: TGTGCCAGCAGTTTGGGTGACAGGGAAGCTTTCTTT. This sequence encodes CASSLGDREAFF. Variable domain in full (rest from reference TRBV25-1 and TRBJ1-1): EADIYQTPRYLVIGTGKKITLECSQTMGHDKMYWYQQDPGMELHLIHYSYGVNSTEKGDLSSESTVSRIRTEHFPLTLESARPSHTSQYLCASSLGDREAFFGQGTRLTVV.

V is TRBV27 and J is TRBJ2-3; tentative D call: TRBD2 (5 bases). The CDR3 is 13 residues long. Germline-derived CDR1 and CDR2 are MNHEY and SMNVEV (reference sequence). Trimming cost V 3 bases and J 8 bases, with 12 bases left between them. The CDR3 DNA reads as TGTGCCAGCAGTTTGGACGGCGCGGGTACGCAGTATTTT. It specifies CASSLDGAGTQYF.

The chain couples TRBV2 to TRBJ2-6; possible D gene TRBD1, 6 bases. The CDR3 sequence is 19 residues long. Looked up from germline, CDR1 is SNHLY and CDR2 is FYNNEI. Trimming left V 5 bases short and J 0 bases short, with 20 bases between. DNA of the CDR3: TGTGCCAGCAGTCAGGAACGGGACACGGCTCACTCTGGGGCCAACGTCCTGACTTTC. Its protein product is CASSQERDTAHSGANVLTF.

The chain uses TRBV5-1 and TRBJ2-3, with 7 bases that match TRBD1. The V gene end was trimmed by 7 bases and the J gene end by 4 bases; junction bases not matched to a gene: 6. This CDR3 comprises 13 residues. Germline assignment: CDR1 SGHRS and CDR2 YFSETQ. CDR3 in DNA: TGCGCCAGCGGGGTTCAGGGGGCAGATACGCAGTATTTT. This encodes CASGVQGADTQYF. Supplemented by reference TRBV5-1 and TRBJ2-3, the full variable domain reads KAGVTQTPRYLIKTRGQQVTLSCSPISGHRSVSWYQQTPGQGLQFLFEYFSETQRNKGNFPGRFSGRQFSNSRSEMNVSTLELGDSALYLCASGVQGADTQYFGPGTRLTVL.

The chain joins TRBV28 to TRBJ1-1; no definite D call. The CDR3 extends over 14 amino acids. From germline, CDR1 is MDHEN and CDR2 SYDVKM. The germline V and J ends were trimmed by 7 bases and 5 bases, with 17 bases remaining between them. For the CDR3, the DNA is TGTGCCAGCAATGGGGAGGGTGAGTGGACTGAAGCTTTCTTT. Translation: CASNGEGEWTEAFF.

The chain uses TRBV5-4 and TRBJ2-7; TRBD1 is a possible D gene (6 bases). This CDR3 is 16 amino acids long. V lost 6 bases and J lost 3, with 22 bases in between. The germline V gene has CDR1 SGHNT and CDR2 YYREEE (reference sequence). The CDR3 DNA is TGTGCCAGCACCCAATCACCCGAGGACAGATTCTACGAGCAGTACTTC. Its protein is CASTQSPEDRFYEQYF.